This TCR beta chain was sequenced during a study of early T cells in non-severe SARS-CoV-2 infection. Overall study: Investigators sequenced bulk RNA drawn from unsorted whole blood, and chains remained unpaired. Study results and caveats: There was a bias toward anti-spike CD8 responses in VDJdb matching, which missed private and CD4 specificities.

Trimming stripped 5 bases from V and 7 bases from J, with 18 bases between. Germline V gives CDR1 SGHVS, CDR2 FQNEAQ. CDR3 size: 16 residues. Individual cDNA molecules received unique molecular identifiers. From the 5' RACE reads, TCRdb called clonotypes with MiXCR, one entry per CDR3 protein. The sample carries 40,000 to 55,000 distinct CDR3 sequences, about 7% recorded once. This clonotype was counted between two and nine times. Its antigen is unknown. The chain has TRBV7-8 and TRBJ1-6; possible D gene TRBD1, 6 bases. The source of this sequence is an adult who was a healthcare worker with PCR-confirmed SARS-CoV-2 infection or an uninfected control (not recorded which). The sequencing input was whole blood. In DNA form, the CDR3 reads TGTGCCAGCAGCATAACCCAGGGGACGGGCAATTCACCCCTCCACTTT. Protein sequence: CASSITQGTGNSPLHF.